The 20 T cell receptor beta chains below come from one sample, sequenced in a study of blood T cells in healthy people across ages (dated by TCRdb to about 2015). To prepare the library, 5' RACE was applied. The instrument was an Illumina HiSeq 2500. A second roughly 7 to 11 cycle PCR used a sample-barcoded 5' primer and a J-beta primer mix. TCRdb reworked the public reads: Q25 trimming with fastp, MiXCR clone assembly, productive beta chains retained. One record per CDR3 amino acid sequence lists the most common genes and DNA. This sample holds approximately 780,000 distinct CDR3 sequences; approximately 24% were observed only once. Roughly 3.1% of the sample belongs to the ten largest clones. These data were likewise used in another study, on T cells of mothers and their children.

Sequencing used blood. The receptors were sampled from a boy aged 10-17 years in good health.

The chain has TRBV12-3 or TRBV12-4 and TRBJ2-1; 12 nucleotides line up with TRBD1. This CDR3 is 16 amino acids long. Trimming removed 5 bases from V and 7 bases from J; junction bases left unmatched: 9. CDR3 coding DNA: TGTGCCAGCAGTGGAACCGCGGGACAGGGGGCGAATGAGCAGTTCTTC. Protein product: CASSGTAGQGANEQFF.

This clonotype was seen only a few times. The V and J genes are TRBV3-1 and TRBJ1-4; D possibly corresponds to TRBD1 (6 bases). The CDR3 runs to 16 residues. V lost 2 bases and J lost 4, with 14 bases in between. Germline CDR1 and CDR2: LGHDT and YNNKEL (reference sequence). Here the CDR3 reads CASSQRSGQNNEKLFF. CDR3 nucleotide sequence: TGTGCCAGCAGCCAAAGATCCGGACAGAATAATGAAAAACTGTTTTTT. Full variable domain (missing parts from reference TRBV3-1 and TRBJ1-4): DTAVSQTPKYLVTQMGNDKSIKCEQNLGHDTMYWYKQDSKKFLKIMFSYNNKELIINETVPNRFSPKSPDKAHLNLHINSLELGDSAVYFCASSQRSGQNNEKLFFGSGTQLSVL.

The table lists this clonotype with a few counts. The rearrangement uses TRBV29-1 and TRBJ1-5, with D uncertain. Deletions cut 5 bases from V and 5 bases from J, with 13 bases between. Germline-derived CDR1 and CDR2 are SQVTM and ANQGSEA. This CDR3 contains 13 residues. CDR3 coding DNA: TGCAGCGTTATGAGTGTTGGGGATCAGCCCCAGCATTTT. Translation gives CSVMSVGDQPQHF.

The chain employs TRBV7-8 and TRBJ2-1; D is possibly TRBD1 (6 bases). The J call is doubtful: the DNA matches TRBJ2-7 better. Germline CDR1 SGHVS, CDR2 FQNEAQ. There are 15 residues in the CDR3. Here the CDR3 DNA reads TGTGCCAGCAGCTTAGTGGCAGGGGAGTCCTACGAGCAGTACTTC. Its protein product is CASSLVAGESYEQYF.

There are a few counts of this clonotype. This chain joins TRBV15 and TRBJ2-5; D is tentatively TRBD1 or TRBD2 (6 bases each). Matching the DNA end better, TRBJ2-7 makes the J call doubtful. CDR1 and CDR2 (germline): LNHNV, YYDKDF (reference sequence). The CDR3 has 15 amino acids. The CDR3 sequence is CATSTRIGGQNEQYF. CDR3 bases: TGTGCCACCAGCACGCGTATAGGGGGGCAGAACGAGCAGTACTTC.

The chain joins TRBV10-3 to TRBJ2-5; the D gene could be TRBD1 or TRBD2 (5 bases each). Trimming took off 7 bases at V and 5 bases at J, with 20 bases between the two ends. The CDR3 contains 15 residues. Germline values: CDR1 ENHRY, CDR2 SYGVKD. CDR3 DNA sequence: TGTGCCATCACCATGAGTGGGGGTAGCAGGGAGACCCAGTACTTC. Translating gives CAITMSGGSRETQYF.

The gene calls are TRBV12-3 or TRBV12-4 and TRBJ2-2; TRBD2 matches 9 bases. The trim removed 1 base at V and 5 bases at J, leaving 5 bases unmatched. The length of the CDR3 is 16 residues. CDR3 nucleotides: TGTGCCAGCAGTTTAGGGGGGACTAGCTGGACCGGGGAGCTGTTTTTT. Translated: CASSLGGTSWTGELFF.

This clonotype was seen a handful of times. The chain has TRBV21-1 and TRBJ1-2. TRBV21-1 is deemed a pseudogene. The CDR3 length is 16 residues. DNA for the CDR3: TGTGCCAGCAGCAAAGGGCCCCGCGGTTACCACTATGGCTACACCTTC. Its translation is CASSKGPRGYHYGYTF.

The chain combines TRBV15 with TRBJ2-5; D is possibly TRBD1 (5 bases). The ends were cut back, 1 base at V and 2 bases at J, with 8 bases in the middle. The CDR3 runs to 14 residues. Germline V CDR1 and CDR2: LNHNV, YYDKDF (reference sequence). CDR3 DNA sequence: TGTGCCACCAGCAGAGGGGGCATACAAGAGACCCAGTACTTC. Its protein is CATSRGGIQETQYF.

This clonotype was found a few times. The V gene is TRBV5-1, the J gene TRBJ2-5, with TRBD1 identical over 7 bases. The length of the CDR3 is 17 residues. The ends lost 2 bases at V and 2 bases at J; junction bases unmatched: 12. The V gene's germline CDR1 is SGHRS and CDR2 YFSETQ. In nucleotides, the CDR3 is TGCGCCAGCAGCTTCGGGGCTGACAGGGCTGTACAAGAGACCCAGTACTTC. Protein sequence: CASSFGADRAVQETQYF. The full variable domain, in which reference TRBV5-1 and TRBJ2-5 provide the parts outside the CDR3, is KAGVTQTPRYLIKTRGQQVTLSCSPISGHRSVSWYQQTPGQGLQFLFEYFSETQRNKGNFPGRFSGRQFSNSRSEMNVSTLELGDSALYLCASSFGADRAVQETQYFGPGTRLLVL.

The rearrangement links TRBV29-1 to TRBJ1-1; D is unresolved. Deletions cut 7 bases from V and 2 bases from J, with 11 bases between. Per germline, CDR1 SQVTM and CDR2 ANQGSEA. The CDR3 totals 12 residues. Here the CDR3 DNA reads TGCAGCGGAGGACGGGTCAACACTGAAGCTTTCTTT. Its translation: CSGGRVNTEAFF.

This rearrangement joins TRBV30 to TRBJ2-2, with D maybe TRBD1 (7 bases). CDR3 length equals 14 residues. Germline assignment: CDR1 GTSNPN and CDR2 SVGIG (reference sequence). The V and J ends lost 4 bases and 6 bases respectively, with 15 bases between them. In DNA, the CDR3 is TGTGCCTGGACCGACAGGGAGGTGGCCGGGGAGCTGTTTTTT. The encoded protein is CAWTDREVAGELFF.

This chain connects TRBV5-1 to TRBJ2-2; 7 bases are shared with TRBD2. The V gene's germline CDR1 is SGHRS and CDR2 YFSETQ. V trimming: 4 bases; J trimming: 5 bases; junction bases outside the gene matches: 8. This CDR3 spans 15 amino acids. The CDR3 here is CASSKGLVVTGELFF. The CDR3 nucleotides are TGCGCCAGCAGCAAAGGACTAGTTGTGACCGGGGAGCTGTTTTTT.

The rearrangement uses TRBV2 and TRBJ2-5, with 7 bases lining up with TRBD2. The end of the DNA aligns better with TRBJ2-1, so the J call may be wrong. In germline, CDR1 is SNHLY, CDR2 FYNNEI. This CDR3 region has 14 residues. The CDR3 region is CASSEMAGVNEQFF. Written as DNA, the CDR3 is TGTGCCAGCAGTGAAATGGCGGGAGTCAATGAGCAGTTCTTC.

This clonotype was observed at least ten times. The chain combines TRBV29-1 with TRBJ1-1; D is ambiguous. The CDR3 runs to 13 residues. Between the trimmed V and J ends, which lost 4 bases and 0 bases, there was a span of 9 bases. Germline CDR1 is SQVTM and CDR2 is ANQGSEA. Here the CDR3 DNA reads TGCAGCGTTGTTCGGCGAATGAACACTGAAGCTTTCTTT. This translates into CSVVRRMNTEAFF. Full variable domain (remainder filled in from reference TRBV29-1 and TRBJ1-1): SAVISQKPSRDICQRGTSLTIQCQVDSQVTMMFWYRQQPGQSLTLIATANQGSEATYESGFVIDKFPISRPNLTFSTLTVSNMSPEDSSIYLCSVVRRMNTEAFFGQGTRLTVV.

This clonotype came up a few times. The chain combines TRBV5-6 with TRBJ2-5; D gene ambiguous. Germline V gene lookup returns CDR1 SGHDT and CDR2 YYEEEE. Trimming took 4 bases from V and 0 from J, leaving 7 bases between them. The CDR3 runs to 13 residues. The CDR3 spells CASSDGYQETQYF. CDR3 DNA: TGTGCCAGCAGCGATGGGTACCAAGAGACCCAGTACTTC.

This clonotype was counted between two and nine times. The genes are TRBV20-1 and TRBJ2-7; 9 nucleotides agree with TRBD1. The V gene end was trimmed by 6 bases and the J gene end by 3 bases; junction bases not matched to a gene: 6. From germline, CDR1 is DFQATT and CDR2 SNEGSKA (reference sequence). The CDR3 spans 13 residues. CDR3 amino acids: CSATGQGHYEQYF. Here the CDR3 DNA reads TGCAGTGCCACTGGACAGGGGCACTACGAGCAGTACTTC.

This clonotype was observed a handful of times. J is TRBJ2-1 and V is TRBV24-1, with D possibly TRBD1 on 6 matching bases. The J call is in doubt because the DNA end fits TRBJ2-5 better. Germline V CDR1 and CDR2: KGHDR, SFDVKD. The CDR3 consists of 15 residues. The CDR3 region has the DNA TGTGCCACCAGTGATGCACAGGGTGGTGGAGAGACCCAGTACTTC. It encodes CATSDAQGGGETQYF.

The sample holds a few counts of this clonotype. V and J are TRBV6-5 and TRBJ2-4; the D gene could be TRBD1 or TRBD2 (5 bases each). Germline-derived CDR1 and CDR2 are MNHEY and SVGAGI. The CDR3 length is 19 residues. V was cut by 0 bases and J by 0 bases, with 18 bases left in between. The CDR3 region is CASSYSNGFGGRAKNIQYF. As DNA, the CDR3 is TGTGCCAGCAGTTACTCGAACGGATTTGGGGGTCGAGCCAAAAACATTCAGTACTTC.

This sequence joins TRBV12-3 or TRBV12-4 and TRBJ2-3; D is possibly TRBD2 (6 bases). The CDR3 length is 16 residues. V dropped 7 bases and J dropped 0 bases, with 17 bases sitting between them. CDR3 coding DNA: TGTGCCAGCAACTCTCCGGGAGTTCCTAGCACAGATACGCAGTATTTT. This encodes CASNSPGVPSTDTQYF.